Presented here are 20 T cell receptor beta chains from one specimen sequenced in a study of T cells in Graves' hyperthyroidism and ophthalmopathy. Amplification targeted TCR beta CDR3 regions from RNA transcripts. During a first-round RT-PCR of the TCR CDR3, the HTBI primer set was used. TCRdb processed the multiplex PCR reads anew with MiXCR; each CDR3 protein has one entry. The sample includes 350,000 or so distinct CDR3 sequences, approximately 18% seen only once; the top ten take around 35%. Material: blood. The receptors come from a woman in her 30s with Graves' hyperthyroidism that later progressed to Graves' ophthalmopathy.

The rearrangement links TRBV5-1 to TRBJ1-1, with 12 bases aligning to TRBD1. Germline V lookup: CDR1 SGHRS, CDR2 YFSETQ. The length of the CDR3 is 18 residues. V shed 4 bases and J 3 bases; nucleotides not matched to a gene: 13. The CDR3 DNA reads TGCGCCAGCAGCATAGCCGGGACAGGGGGCCTAACAGACACTGAAGCTTTCTTT. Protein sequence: CASSIAGTGGLTDTEAFF. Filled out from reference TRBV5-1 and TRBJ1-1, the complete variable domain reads KAGVTQTPRYLIKTRGQQVTLSCSPISGHRSVSWYQQTPGQGLQFLFEYFSETQRNKGNFPGRFSGRQFSNSRSEMNVSTLELGDSALYLCASSIAGTGGLTDTEAFFGQGTRLTVV.

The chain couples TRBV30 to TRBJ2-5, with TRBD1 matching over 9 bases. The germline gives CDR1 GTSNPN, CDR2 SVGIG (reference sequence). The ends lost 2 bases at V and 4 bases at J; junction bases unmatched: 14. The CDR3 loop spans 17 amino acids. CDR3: CAWSPLIRTGVGETQYF. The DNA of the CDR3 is TGTGCCTGGAGTCCGCTGATTCGGACAGGGGTAGGAGAGACCCAGTACTTC.

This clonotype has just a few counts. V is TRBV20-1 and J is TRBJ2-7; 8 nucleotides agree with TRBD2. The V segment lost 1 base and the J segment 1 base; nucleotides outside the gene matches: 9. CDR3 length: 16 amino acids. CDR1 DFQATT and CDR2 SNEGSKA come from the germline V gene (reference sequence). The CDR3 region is CSARVGKRGPSYEQYF. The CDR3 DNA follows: TGCAGTGCTAGAGTAGGGAAGCGGGGGCCTTCCTACGAGCAGTACTTC.

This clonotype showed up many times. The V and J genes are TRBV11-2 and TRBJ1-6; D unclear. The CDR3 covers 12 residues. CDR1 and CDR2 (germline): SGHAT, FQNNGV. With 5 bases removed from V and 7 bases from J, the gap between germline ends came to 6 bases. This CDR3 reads CASSLLNSPLHF. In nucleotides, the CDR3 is TGTGCCAGCAGCCTCCTGAATTCACCCCTCCACTTT. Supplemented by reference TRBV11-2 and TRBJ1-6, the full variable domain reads EAGVAQSPRYKIIEKRQSVAFWCNPISGHATLYWYQQILGQGPKLLIQFQNNGVVDDSQLPKDRFSAERLKGVDSTLKIQPAKLEDSAVYLCASSLLNSPLHFGNGTRLTVT.

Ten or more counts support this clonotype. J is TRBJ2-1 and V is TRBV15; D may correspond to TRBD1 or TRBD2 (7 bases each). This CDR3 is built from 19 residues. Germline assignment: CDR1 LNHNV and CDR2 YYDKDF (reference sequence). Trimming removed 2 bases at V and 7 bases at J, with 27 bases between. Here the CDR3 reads CATSRRGRAGQWSPNEQFF. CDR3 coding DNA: TGTGCCACCAGCAGACGCGGCAGAGCGGGACAGTGGAGTCCGAATGAGCAGTTCTTC. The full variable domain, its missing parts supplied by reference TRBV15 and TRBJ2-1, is DAMVIQNPRYQVTQFGKPVTLSCSQTLNHNVMYWYQQKSSQAPKLLFHYYDKDFNNEADTPDNFQSRRPNTSFCFLDIRSPGLGDTAMYLCATSRRGRAGQWSPNEQFFGPGTRLTVL.

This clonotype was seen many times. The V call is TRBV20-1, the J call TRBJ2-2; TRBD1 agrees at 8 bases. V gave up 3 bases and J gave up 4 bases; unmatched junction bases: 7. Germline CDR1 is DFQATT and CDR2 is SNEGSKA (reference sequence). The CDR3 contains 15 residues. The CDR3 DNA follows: TGCAGTGCTAGTCCAGGGGGCGCGGGCACCGGGGAGCTGTTTTTT. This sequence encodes CSASPGGAGTGELFF.

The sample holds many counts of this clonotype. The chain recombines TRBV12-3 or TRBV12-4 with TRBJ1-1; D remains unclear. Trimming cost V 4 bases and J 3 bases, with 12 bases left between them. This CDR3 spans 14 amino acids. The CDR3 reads CASSSYTAYTEAFF. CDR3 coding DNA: TGTGCCAGCAGTTCCTACACGGCTTACACTGAAGCTTTCTTT.

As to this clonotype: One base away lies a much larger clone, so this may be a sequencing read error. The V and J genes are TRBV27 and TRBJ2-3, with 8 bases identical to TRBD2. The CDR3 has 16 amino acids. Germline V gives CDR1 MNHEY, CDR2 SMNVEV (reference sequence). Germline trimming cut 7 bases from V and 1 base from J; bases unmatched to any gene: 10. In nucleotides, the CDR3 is TGTGCCAGCACCAAAGTCGGGGGGGAGGGCACAGATACGCAGTATTTT. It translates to CASTKVGGEGTDTQYF.

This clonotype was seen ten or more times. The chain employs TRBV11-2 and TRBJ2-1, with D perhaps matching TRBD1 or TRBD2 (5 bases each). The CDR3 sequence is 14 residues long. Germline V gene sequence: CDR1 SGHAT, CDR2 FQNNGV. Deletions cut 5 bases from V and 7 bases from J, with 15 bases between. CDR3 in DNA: TGTGCCAGCAGCCATTTAGCAGGGAGAAATGAGCAGTTCTTC. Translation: CASSHLAGRNEQFF. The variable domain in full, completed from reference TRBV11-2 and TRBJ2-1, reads EAGVAQSPRYKIIEKRQSVAFWCNPISGHATLYWYQQILGQGPKLLIQFQNNGVVDDSQLPKDRFSAERLKGVDSTLKIQPAKLEDSAVYLCASSHLAGRNEQFFGPGTRLTVL.

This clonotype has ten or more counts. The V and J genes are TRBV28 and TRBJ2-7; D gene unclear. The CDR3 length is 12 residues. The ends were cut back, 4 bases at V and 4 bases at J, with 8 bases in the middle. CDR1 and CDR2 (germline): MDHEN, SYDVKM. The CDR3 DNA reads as TGTGCCAGCAGTTCCTCCCCATACGAGCAGTACTTC. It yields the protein CASSSSPYEQYF.

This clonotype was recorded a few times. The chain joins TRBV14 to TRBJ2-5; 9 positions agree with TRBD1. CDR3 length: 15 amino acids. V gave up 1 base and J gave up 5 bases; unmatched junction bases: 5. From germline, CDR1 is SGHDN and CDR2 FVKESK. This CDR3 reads CASSQGDRDGETQYF. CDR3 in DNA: TGTGCCAGCAGCCAAGGGGACAGGGATGGGGAGACCCAGTACTTC.

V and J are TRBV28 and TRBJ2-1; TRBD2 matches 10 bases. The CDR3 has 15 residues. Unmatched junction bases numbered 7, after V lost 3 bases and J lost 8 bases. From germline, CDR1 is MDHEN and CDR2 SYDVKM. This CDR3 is CASSFWGSGRHEQFF. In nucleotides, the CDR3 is TGTGCCAGCAGTTTTTGGGGTAGCGGGAGGCATGAGCAGTTCTTC.

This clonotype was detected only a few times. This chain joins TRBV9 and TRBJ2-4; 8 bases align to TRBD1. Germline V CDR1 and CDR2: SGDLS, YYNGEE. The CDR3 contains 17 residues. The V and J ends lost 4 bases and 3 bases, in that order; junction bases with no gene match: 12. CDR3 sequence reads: CASSQAGGYLGKNIQYF. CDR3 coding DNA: TGTGCCAGCAGCCAGGCAGGGGGCTATCTAGGCAAAAACATTCAGTACTTC.

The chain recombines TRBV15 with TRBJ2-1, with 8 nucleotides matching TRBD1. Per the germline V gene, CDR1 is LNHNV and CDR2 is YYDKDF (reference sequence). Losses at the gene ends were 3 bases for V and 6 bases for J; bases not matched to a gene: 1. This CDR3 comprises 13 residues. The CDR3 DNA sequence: TGTGCCACCAGCAGGGACAGGGCCAATGAGCAGTTCTTC. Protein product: CATSRDRANEQFF.

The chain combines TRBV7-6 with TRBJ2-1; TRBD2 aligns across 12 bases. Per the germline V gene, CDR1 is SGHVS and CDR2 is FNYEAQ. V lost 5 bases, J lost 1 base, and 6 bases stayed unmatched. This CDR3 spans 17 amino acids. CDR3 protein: CASSHRTSGASYNEQFF. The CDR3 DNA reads TGTGCCAGCAGCCACAGGACTAGCGGGGCTTCCTACAATGAGCAGTTCTTC.

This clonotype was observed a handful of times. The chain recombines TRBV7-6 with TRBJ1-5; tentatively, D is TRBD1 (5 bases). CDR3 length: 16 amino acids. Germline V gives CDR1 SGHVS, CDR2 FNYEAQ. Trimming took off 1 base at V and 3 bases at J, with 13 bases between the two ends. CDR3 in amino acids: CASSLVLRDDNQPQHF. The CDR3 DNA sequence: TGTGCCAGCAGCTTAGTACTTAGGGACGACAATCAGCCCCAGCATTTT.

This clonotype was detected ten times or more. The CDR3 nucleotides read TGTGCCAGCAGGTACAGGGGGGGTAACTATGGCTACACCTTC. Its protein product is CASRYRGGNYGYTF. The chain couples TRBV28 to TRBJ1-2, with TRBD1 matching 8 bases. Germline V gene data show CDR1 as MDHEN and CDR2 as SYDVKM. The CDR3 runs 14 residues. With V trimmed by 6 bases and J by 1 base, 4 bases remained unmatched.

The CDR3 coding sequence is TGCAGTGCTAGAGTGACCGGGACACTACCACTAGCCAAAAACATTCAGTACTTC. Its translation: CSARVTGTLPLAKNIQYF. The chain uses TRBV20-1 and TRBJ2-4; maybe TRBD1 (6 bases). V was pared by 1 base and J by 0 bases, with 19 bases between. The CDR3 consists of 18 residues. CDR1 is DFQATT and CDR2 is SNEGSKA in the germline V gene (reference sequence).

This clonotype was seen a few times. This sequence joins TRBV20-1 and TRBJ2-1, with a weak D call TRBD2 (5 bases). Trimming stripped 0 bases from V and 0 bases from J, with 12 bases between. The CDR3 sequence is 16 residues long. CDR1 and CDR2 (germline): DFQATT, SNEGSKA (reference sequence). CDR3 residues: CSARDSWRVSYNEQFF. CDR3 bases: TGCAGTGCTAGAGATTCCTGGCGGGTCTCCTACAATGAGCAGTTCTTC.

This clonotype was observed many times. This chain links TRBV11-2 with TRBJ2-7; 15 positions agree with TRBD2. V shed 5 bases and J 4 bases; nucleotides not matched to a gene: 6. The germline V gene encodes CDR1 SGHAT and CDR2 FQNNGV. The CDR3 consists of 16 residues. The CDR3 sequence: CASSPGLAGGVYEQYF. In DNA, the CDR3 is TGTGCCAGCAGCCCGGGACTAGCGGGGGGAGTTTACGAGCAGTACTTC.